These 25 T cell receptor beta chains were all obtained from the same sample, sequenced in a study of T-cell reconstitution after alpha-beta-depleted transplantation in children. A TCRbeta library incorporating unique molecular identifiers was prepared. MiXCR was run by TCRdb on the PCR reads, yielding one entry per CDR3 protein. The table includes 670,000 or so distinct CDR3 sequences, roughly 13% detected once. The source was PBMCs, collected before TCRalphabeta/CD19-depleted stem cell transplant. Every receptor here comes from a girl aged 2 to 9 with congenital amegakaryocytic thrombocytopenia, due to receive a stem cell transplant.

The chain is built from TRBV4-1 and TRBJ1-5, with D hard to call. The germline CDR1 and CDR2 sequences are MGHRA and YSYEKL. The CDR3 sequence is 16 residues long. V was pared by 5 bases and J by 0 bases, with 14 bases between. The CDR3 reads CASSSGYGNSNQPQHF. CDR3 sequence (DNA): TGCGCCAGCAGCTCGGGCTATGGGAATAGCAATCAGCCCCAGCATTTT.

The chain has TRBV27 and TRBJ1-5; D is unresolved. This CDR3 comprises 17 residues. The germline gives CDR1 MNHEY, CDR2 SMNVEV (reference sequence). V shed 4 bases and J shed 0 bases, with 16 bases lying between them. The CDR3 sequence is CASSYPKTIYSNQPQHF. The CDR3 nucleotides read TGTGCCAGCAGTTATCCGAAGACAATTTATAGCAATCAGCCCCAGCATTTT.

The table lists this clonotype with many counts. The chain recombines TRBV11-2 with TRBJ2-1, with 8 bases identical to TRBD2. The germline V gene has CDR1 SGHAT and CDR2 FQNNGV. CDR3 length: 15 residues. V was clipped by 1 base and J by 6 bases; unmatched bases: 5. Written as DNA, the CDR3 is TGTGCCAGCAGCTTAGCCCCGGGGGGGGTCAATGAGCAGTTCTTC. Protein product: CASSLAPGGVNEQFF.

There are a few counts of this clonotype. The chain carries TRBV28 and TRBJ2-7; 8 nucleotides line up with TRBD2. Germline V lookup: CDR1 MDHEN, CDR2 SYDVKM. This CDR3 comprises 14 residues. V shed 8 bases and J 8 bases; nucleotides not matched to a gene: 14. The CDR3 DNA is TGTGCCAGCGAAACTCCGGGACTAGGGTGGAAGCAGTACTTC. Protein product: CASETPGLGWKQYF.

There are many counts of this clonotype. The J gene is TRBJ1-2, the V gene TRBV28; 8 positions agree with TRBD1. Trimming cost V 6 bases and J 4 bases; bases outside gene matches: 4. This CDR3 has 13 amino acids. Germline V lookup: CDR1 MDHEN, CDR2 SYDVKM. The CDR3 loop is CASSGDRIYGYTF. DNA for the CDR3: TGTGCCAGCAGCGGGGACAGGATCTATGGCTACACCTTC.

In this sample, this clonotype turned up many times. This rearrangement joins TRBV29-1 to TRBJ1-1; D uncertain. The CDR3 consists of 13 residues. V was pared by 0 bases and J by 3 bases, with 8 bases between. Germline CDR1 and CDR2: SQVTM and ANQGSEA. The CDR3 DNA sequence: TGCAGCGTTGAAGAGCACATTCACACTGAAGCTTTCTTT. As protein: CSVEEHIHTEAFF.

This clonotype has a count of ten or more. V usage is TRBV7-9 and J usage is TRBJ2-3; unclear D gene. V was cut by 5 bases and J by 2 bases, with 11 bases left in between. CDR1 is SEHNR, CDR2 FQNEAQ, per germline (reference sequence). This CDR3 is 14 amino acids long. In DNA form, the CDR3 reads TGTGCCAGCAGCCACAGCCTATCCACAGATACGCAGTATTTT. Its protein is CASSHSLSTDTQYF.

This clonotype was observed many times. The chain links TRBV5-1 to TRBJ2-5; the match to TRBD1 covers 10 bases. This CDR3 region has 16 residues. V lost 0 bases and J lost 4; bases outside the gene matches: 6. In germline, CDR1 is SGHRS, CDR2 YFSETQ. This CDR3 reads CASSLVIGDRGETQYF. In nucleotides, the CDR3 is TGCGCCAGCAGCTTGGTGATTGGGGACAGGGGAGAGACCCAGTACTTC.

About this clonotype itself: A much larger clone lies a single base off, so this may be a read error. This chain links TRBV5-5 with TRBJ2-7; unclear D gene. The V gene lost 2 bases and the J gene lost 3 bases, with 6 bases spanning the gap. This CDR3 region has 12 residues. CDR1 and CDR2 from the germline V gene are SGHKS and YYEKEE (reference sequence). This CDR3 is CASSFIIYEQYF. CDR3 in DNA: TGTGCCAGCAGCTTTATCATCTACGAGCAGTACTTC.

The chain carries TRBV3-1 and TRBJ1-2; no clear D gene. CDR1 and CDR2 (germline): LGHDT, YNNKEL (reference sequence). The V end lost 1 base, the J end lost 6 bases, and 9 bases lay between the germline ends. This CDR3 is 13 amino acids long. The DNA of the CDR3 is TGTGCCAGCAGCCAAGCCGAGTACCATGGCTACACCTTC. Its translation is CASSQAEYHGYTF. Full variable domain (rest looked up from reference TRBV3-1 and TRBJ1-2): DTAVSQTPKYLVTQMGNDKSIKCEQNLGHDTMYWYKQDSKKFLKIMFSYNNKELIINETVPNRFSPKSPDKAHLNLHINSLELGDSAVYFCASSQAEYHGYTFGSGTRLTVV.

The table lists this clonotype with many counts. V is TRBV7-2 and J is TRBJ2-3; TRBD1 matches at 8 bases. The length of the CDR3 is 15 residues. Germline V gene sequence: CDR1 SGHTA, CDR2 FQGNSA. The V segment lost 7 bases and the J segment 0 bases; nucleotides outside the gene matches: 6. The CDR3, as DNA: TGTGCCAGCAAGTCCCGGGACAGGAGCACAGATACGCAGTATTTT. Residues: CASKSRDRSTDTQYF.

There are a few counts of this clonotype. The CDR3 nucleotides are TGTGCCAGCAGTCCTCCGGGACTGGAGCAGTTCTTC. This gives the protein CASSPPGLEQFF. J is TRBJ2-1 and V is TRBV12-3 or TRBV12-4, with D possibly being TRBD2 (6 bases). V was clipped by 5 bases and J by 10 bases, with 12 bases between them. The CDR3 length is 12 residues.

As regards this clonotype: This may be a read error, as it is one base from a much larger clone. CDR3 amino acids: CTSSLASGSRYEQYF. CDR3 DNA sequence: TGTACCAGCAGTTTAGCGAGCGGGAGCCGCTACGAGCAGTACTTC. The chain combines TRBV12-3 or TRBV12-4 with TRBJ2-7, with 8 bases that match TRBD2. The CDR3 length is 15 residues.

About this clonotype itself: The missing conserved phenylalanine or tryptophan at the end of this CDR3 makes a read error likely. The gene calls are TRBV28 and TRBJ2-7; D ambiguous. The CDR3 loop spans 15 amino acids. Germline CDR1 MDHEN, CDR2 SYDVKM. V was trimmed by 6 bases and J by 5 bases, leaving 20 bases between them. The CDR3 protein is CASSLLAEGPNEQYI. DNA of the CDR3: TGTGCCAGCAGCCTCTTGGCGGAAGGCCCGAACGAGCAGTACATC.

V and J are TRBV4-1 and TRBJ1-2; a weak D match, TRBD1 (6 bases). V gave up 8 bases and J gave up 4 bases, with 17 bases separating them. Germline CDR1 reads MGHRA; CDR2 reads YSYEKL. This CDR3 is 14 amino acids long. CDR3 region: CASDTQGRGYGYTF. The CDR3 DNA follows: TGCGCCAGCGACACCCAGGGGCGCGGCTATGGCTACACCTTC.

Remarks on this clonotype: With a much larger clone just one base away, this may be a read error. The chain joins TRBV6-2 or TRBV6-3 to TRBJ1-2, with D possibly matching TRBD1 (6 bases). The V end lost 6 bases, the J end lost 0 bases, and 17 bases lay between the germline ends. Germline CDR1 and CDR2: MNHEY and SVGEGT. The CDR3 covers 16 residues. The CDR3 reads CASRYTPYRANYGYTF. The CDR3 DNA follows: TGTGCCAGCAGATACACCCCTTACAGGGCTAACTATGGCTACACCTTC.

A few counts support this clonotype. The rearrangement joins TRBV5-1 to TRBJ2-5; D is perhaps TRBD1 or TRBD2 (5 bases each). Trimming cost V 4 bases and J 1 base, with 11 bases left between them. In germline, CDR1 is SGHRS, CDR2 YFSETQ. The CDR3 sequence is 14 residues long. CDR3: CASSAPGTQETQYF. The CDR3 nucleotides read TGCGCCAGCAGCGCCCCAGGGACCCAAGAGACCCAGTACTTC.

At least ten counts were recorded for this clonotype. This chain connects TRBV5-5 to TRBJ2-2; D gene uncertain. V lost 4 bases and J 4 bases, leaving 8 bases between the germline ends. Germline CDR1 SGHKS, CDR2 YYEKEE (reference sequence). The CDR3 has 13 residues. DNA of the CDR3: TGTGCCAGCAGCCCCACAATCACCGGGGAGCTGTTTTTT. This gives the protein CASSPTITGELFF.

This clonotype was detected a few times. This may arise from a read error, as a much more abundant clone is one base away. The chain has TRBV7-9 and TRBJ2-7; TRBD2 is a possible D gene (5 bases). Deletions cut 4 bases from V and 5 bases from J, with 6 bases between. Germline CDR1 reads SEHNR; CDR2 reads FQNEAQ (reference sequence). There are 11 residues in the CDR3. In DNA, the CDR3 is TGTGCCAGCAGCTACGGGGACGAGCAGTACTTC. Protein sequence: CASSYGDEQYF.

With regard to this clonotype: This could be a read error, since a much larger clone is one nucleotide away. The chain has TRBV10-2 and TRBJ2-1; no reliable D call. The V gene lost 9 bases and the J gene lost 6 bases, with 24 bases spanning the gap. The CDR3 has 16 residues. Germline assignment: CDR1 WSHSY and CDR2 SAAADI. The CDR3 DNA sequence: TGCGCCAGTCTAGGCCTTGCGACTGCACCGAGCAATGAGCAGTTCTTC. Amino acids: CASLGLATAPSNEQFF.

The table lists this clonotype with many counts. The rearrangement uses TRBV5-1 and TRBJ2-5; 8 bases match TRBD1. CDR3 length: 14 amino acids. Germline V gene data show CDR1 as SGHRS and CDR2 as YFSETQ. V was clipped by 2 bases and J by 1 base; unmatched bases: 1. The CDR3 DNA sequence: TGCGCCAGCAGCTTCGGGACAGGCCAAGAGACCCAGTACTTC. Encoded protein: CASSFGTGQETQYF.

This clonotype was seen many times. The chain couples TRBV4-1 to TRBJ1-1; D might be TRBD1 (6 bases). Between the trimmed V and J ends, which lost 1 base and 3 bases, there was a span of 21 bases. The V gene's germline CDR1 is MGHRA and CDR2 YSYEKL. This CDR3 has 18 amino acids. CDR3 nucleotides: TGCGCCAGCAGCCAAGCAACACAGGGATATGTGCGGGACACTGAAGCTTTCTTT. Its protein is CASSQATQGYVRDTEAFF.

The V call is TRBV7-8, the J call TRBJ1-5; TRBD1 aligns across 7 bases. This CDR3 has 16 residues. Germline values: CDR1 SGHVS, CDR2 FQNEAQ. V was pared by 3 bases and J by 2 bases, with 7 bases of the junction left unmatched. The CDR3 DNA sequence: TGTGCCAGCAGCTTCCAGGGGGGAAGGGGCAATCAGCCCCAGCATTTT. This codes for CASSFQGGRGNQPQHF. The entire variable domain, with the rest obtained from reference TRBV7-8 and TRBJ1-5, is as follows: GAGVSQSPRYKVAKRGQDVALRCDPISGHVSLFWYQQALGQGPEFLTYFQNEAQLDKSGLPSDRFFAERPEGSVSTLKIQRTQQEDSAVYLCASSFQGGRGNQPQHFGDGTRLSIL.

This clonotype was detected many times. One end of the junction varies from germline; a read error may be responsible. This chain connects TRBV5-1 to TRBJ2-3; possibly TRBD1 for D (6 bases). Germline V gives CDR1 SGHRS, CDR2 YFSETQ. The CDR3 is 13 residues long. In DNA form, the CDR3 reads TGTGCCAGCAGCTTAGAGGGGGCAGATACGCAGTATTTT. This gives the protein CASSLEGADTQYF.

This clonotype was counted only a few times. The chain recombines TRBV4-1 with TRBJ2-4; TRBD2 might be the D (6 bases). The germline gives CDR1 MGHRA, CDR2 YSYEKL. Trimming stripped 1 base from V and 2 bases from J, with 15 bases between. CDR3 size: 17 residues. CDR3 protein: CASSQGRLVGSKNIQYF. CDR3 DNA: TGCGCCAGCAGCCAAGGGAGACTAGTTGGATCCAAAAACATTCAGTACTTC.